Sequencing of this TCR beta chain was carried out in a study of cytomegalovirus exposure and HLA in healthy donors. Points from the study as a whole: Later genetic work tied a missense DCLRE1C variant to beta-chain V and J trimming. Several of the most significant clusters appeared linked to common viral pathogens, based on a later analysis. An Asian-associated ancestry cluster reportedly showed fewer N-insertions than the approximately 700-donor mean in a later analysis. Sequencing likely caused a cluster of highly shared sequence variants.

Notes on this clone: The antigen is unknown.

The PCR was carried out with 60 Vbeta primers and 13 Jbeta primers. Clones were read by immunoSEQ multiplex PCR, and TCRdb kept only the in-frame ones, dropping some. This sample has roughly 130,000 clones, with 81% found just once. Sequencing was carried out using PBMCs. The clonotype originates from a man younger than 35 in good health and CMV-seronegative.

CDR3 loop: CASRRASPYNEQFF. CDR3 bases: TGTGCCAGCAGGAGGGCCAGCCCCTACAATGAGCAGTTCTTC. The chain couples TRBV11-2 to TRBJ2-1, with a weak D call TRBD2 (5 bases). V was shortened by 6 bases and J by 2 bases, with 11 bases between the two germline ends. CDR1 is SGHAT and CDR2 is FQNNGV in the germline V gene. This CDR3 region has 14 residues.